A single sample is the source of the 21 T cell receptor beta chains below, sequenced in a study of T cells in tuberculosis. After thawing and overnight rest, PBMC were stained with GMM-loaded CD1B tetramer, viability dye and anti-CD3 for sorting. CD1B tetramers were loaded with Rhodococcus equi-derived C32 glucose monomycolate. Only in-frame clones appear in the TCRdb table, and some are missing; sequencing was by immunoSEQ multiplex PCR. The repertoire consists of tens of thousands of clones, with approximately 90% occurring once and the leading ten covering under 2.5%. The specimen was CD1b-GMM tetramer-negative cells sorted from PBMCs. These receptors came from an adult woman with latent tuberculosis.

The rearrangement joins TRBV5-1 to TRBJ2-3; TRBD1 is a possible D gene (5 bases). This CDR3 contains 15 residues. Germline assignment: CDR1 SGHRS and CDR2 YFSETQ. V was trimmed by 0 bases and J by 3 bases, leaving 11 bases between them. The CDR3 loop is CASSLDSGATDTQYF. In DNA, the CDR3 is TGCGCCAGCAGCTTGGATTCTGGGGCTACAGATACGCAGTATTTT. The variable domain in full, with the rest retrieved from reference TRBV5-1 and TRBJ2-3, is KAGVTQTPRYLIKTRGQQVTLSCSPISGHRSVSWYQQTPGQGLQFLFEYFSETQRNKGNFPGRFSGRQFSNSRSEMNVSTLELGDSALYLCASSLDSGATDTQYFGPGTRLTVL.

The CDR3 DNA follows: TGTGCCAGCAGTAAGGGGGACAGGAGCTCCTACAATGAGCAGTTCTTC. Protein product: CASSKGDRSSYNEQFF. The V gene is TRBV5-8, the J gene TRBJ2-1; 8 bases are a match to TRBD1. The CDR3 runs 16 residues. Germline CDR1 reads SGHTS; CDR2 reads YDEGEE. Trimming at V came to 5 bases and at J to 0 bases, leaving 7 bases not matched to a gene.

V gene TRBV4-1 combines with J gene TRBJ1-5; 9 bases map to TRBD1. V shed 1 base, J shed 6 bases, and the junction held 4 bases outside the gene matches. The CDR3 runs 15 residues. The germline V gene encodes CDR1 MGHRA and CDR2 YSYEKL. DNA of the CDR3: TGCGCCAGCAGCCAAGCTCGACAGGGGGGTCAGCCCCAGCATTTT. Its protein is CASSQARQGGQPQHF.

In its sample, this clone was seen once. This sequence joins TRBV10-1 and TRBJ2-7; possibly TRBD2 for D (5 bases). The CDR3 contains 15 residues. Trimming took off 6 bases at V and 3 bases at J, with 18 bases between the two ends. Per germline, CDR1 WNHNN and CDR2 SYGVQD (reference sequence). The CDR3: CASSPGRLANYEQYV. CDR3 in DNA: TGCGCCAGCAGCCCCGGACGCCTAGCTAACTACGAGCAGTACGTC.

This clone is a singleton in its sample. The rearrangement uses TRBV6-6 and TRBJ1-2; 10 bases match TRBD1. The J segment lost 5 bases and the V segment lost 2 bases, leaving 5 bases of the junction unmatched. The CDR3 is made up of 15 amino acids. Germline V gene data show CDR1 as MNHNY and CDR2 as SVGAGI (reference sequence). The CDR3 bases are TGTGCCAGCAGTTACAAGGGGACAGGGGTGTATGGCTACACCTTC. This encodes CASSYKGTGVYGYTF.

The CDR3 is CASSPSRTASGNTIYF. The CDR3, as DNA: TGTGCCAGCTCACCAAGTAGGACAGCCTCTGGAAACACCATATATTTT. This chain links TRBV18 with TRBJ1-3, with a possible D match to TRBD1 (6 bases). CDR1 KGHSH and CDR2 LQKENI come from the germline V gene. The CDR3 is 16 amino acids. The V gene lost 2 bases and the J gene lost 0 bases, with 11 bases spanning the gap.

The genes are TRBV2 and TRBJ1-2; 12 positions match TRBD1. Losses at the gene ends were 1 base for V and 6 bases for J; bases not matched to a gene: 6. Per the germline V gene, CDR1 is SNHLY and CDR2 is FYNNEI. This CDR3 is 16 amino acids long. CDR3 region: CASSEGGGQGADGYTF. The CDR3 DNA reads as TGTGCCAGCAGTGAAGGTGGGGGACAGGGGGCAGATGGCTACACCTTC.

V is TRBV11-3 and J is TRBJ1-1, with D maybe TRBD1 (6 bases). The CDR3 consists of 13 residues. With 4 bases removed from V and 8 bases from J, the gap between germline ends came to 14 bases. Germline V gene sequence: CDR1 SGHNT, CDR2 YENEEA. The CDR3 loop is CASSSRTGTEAFF. For the CDR3, the DNA is TGTGCCAGCAGCTCGCGGACCGGGACAGAAGCTTTCTTT.

This sequence joins TRBV14 and TRBJ2-5; 7 bases align to TRBD1. Per germline, CDR1 SGHDN and CDR2 FVKESK. Losses at the gene ends were 4 bases for V and 4 bases for J; bases not matched to a gene: 9. This CDR3 contains 15 residues. The CDR3 sequence: CASSPGTAWGETQYF. The CDR3 DNA reads as TGTGCCAGCAGCCCCGGGACAGCTTGGGGAGAGACCCAGTACTTC.

CDR3: CASSVLGDGTEAFF. CDR3 nucleotide sequence: TGTGCCAGCAGTGTCTTGGGAGACGGCACTGAAGCTTTCTTT. The rearrangement uses TRBV6-1 and TRBJ1-1; D uncertain. Germline V gene data show CDR1 as MNHNS and CDR2 as SASEGT. The ends were cut back, 4 bases at V and 4 bases at J, with 13 bases in the middle. The CDR3 sequence is 14 residues long.

This clone came up once. The chain uses TRBV5-6 and TRBJ1-2; 7 bases align to TRBD1. V gave up 7 bases and J gave up 7 bases; unmatched junction bases: 7. Germline CDR1 is SGHDT and CDR2 is YYEEEE. The CDR3 is 12 amino acids. CDR3 region: CASGTEGSGYTF. CDR3 sequence (DNA): TGTGCCAGCGGGACAGAAGGGTCTGGCTACACCTTC.

The V gene is TRBV2, the J gene TRBJ2-3; possibly TRBD2 for D (6 bases). V shed 2 bases and J shed 3 bases, with 12 bases lying between them. In germline, CDR1 is SNHLY, CDR2 FYNNEI. The length of the CDR3 is 15 residues. The CDR3 protein is CASSELRGRTDTQYF. In DNA form, the CDR3 reads TGTGCCAGCAGTGAACTCCGAGGGAGGACAGATACGCAGTATTTT.

The chain employs TRBV28 and TRBJ1-4, with D possibly TRBD1 on 5 matching bases. The V end was cut by 6 bases, the J end by 9 bases, with 17 bases between. This CDR3 is built from 14 residues. Germline lookup yields CDR1 MDHEN and CDR2 SYDVKM. The CDR3 sequence is CASSPWGQDKKLFF. The CDR3 DNA reads TGTGCCAGCAGCCCCTGGGGTCAGGACAAAAAACTGTTTTTT.

The chain couples TRBV6-5 to TRBJ1-2; D ambiguous. The germline CDR1 and CDR2 sequences are MNHEY and SVGAGI. V lost 6 bases and J 2 bases, leaving 16 bases between the germline ends. The CDR3 runs to 15 residues. CDR3 sequence: CASRHPGRSNYGYTF. The CDR3 bases are TGTGCCAGCAGGCACCCAGGCAGGTCAAACTATGGCTACACCTTC.

CDR3 loop: CASSFYLFSNQPQHF. For the CDR3, the DNA is TGTGCCAGCAGCTTTTACCTATTTAGCAATCAGCCCCAGCATTTT. The chain uses TRBV5-6 and TRBJ1-5; D not certain. There are 15 residues in the CDR3. Germline CDR1 and CDR2: SGHDT and YYEEEE. The V gene lost 2 bases and the J gene lost 0 bases, with 9 bases spanning the gap.

V is TRBV6-1 and J is TRBJ2-5; 7 nucleotides agree with TRBD1. The trim removed 7 bases at V and 0 bases at J, leaving 8 bases unmatched. This CDR3 has 15 amino acids. Per the germline V gene, CDR1 is MNHNS and CDR2 is SASEGT. CDR3 in amino acids: CASKRSDRNQETQYF. The CDR3 DNA follows: TGTGCCAGCAAACGGTCGGACAGGAACCAAGAGACCCAGTACTTC.

In its sample, this clone was seen a few times. The chain has TRBV19 and TRBJ2-1; 8 positions agree with TRBD2. The CDR3 consists of 17 residues. V gave up 5 bases and J gave up 5 bases; unmatched junction bases: 14. Germline CDR1 is LNHDA and CDR2 is SQIVND (reference sequence). Here the CDR3 reads CASSGTSRTSINNEQFF. DNA of the CDR3: TGTGCCAGTAGTGGAACCTCGAGGACTAGCATTAACAATGAGCAGTTCTTC.

The genes are TRBV10-2 and TRBJ2-3, with 9 bases that match TRBD2. This CDR3 comprises 14 residues. Germline V gives CDR1 WSHSY, CDR2 SAAADI. V shed 6 bases and J 6 bases; nucleotides not matched to a gene: 7. The CDR3 spells CASRTAGGPDTQYF. The CDR3 nucleotides read TGCGCCAGCAGGACGGCGGGGGGGCCGGATACGCAGTATTTT.

In DNA form, the CDR3 reads TGCGCCAGCAGCCCCTTACGGGGTGGGGAGACCCAGTACTTC. Translating it yields CASSPLRGGETQYF. The chain uses TRBV5-1 and TRBJ2-5; weak D call: TRBD2 (5 bases). The germline CDR1 and CDR2 sequences are SGHRS and YFSETQ. The CDR3 has 14 residues. Trimming shortened V by 4 bases and J by 5 bases, and 15 bases separated the two germline ends.

This clone was seen only a few times. This rearrangement joins TRBV10-3 to TRBJ2-2; the D is unclear. CDR3 length equals 17 residues. The germline CDR1 and CDR2 sequences are ENHRY and SYGVKD. V lost 4 bases and J 0 bases, leaving 15 bases between the germline ends. In DNA form, the CDR3 reads TGTGCCATCAGTGGCTCAACGCAGTCTCCGAACACCGGGGAGCTGTTTTTT. Translation gives CAISGSTQSPNTGELFF.

The V and J genes are TRBV5-6 and TRBJ1-6, with D uncertain. CDR1 and CDR2 from the germline V gene are SGHDT and YYEEEE. V dropped 0 bases and J dropped 0 bases, with 10 bases sitting between them. The CDR3 length is 17 residues. This CDR3 is CASSLGHRSSYNSPLHF. The CDR3 nucleotides read TGTGCCAGCAGCTTGGGTCACCGTAGCTCCTATAATTCACCCCTCCACTTT.